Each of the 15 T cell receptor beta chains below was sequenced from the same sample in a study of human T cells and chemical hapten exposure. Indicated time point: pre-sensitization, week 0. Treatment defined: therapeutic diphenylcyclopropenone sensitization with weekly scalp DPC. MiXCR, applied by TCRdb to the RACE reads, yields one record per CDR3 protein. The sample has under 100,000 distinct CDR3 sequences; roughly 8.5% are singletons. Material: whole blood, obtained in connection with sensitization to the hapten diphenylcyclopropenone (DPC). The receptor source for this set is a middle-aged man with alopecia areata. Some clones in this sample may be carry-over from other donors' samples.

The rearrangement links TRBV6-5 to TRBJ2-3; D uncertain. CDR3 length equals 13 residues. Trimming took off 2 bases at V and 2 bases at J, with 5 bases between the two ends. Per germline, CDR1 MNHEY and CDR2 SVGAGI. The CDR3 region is CASSYGYTDTQYF. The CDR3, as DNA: TGTGCCAGCAGTTACGGCTACACAGATACGCAGTATTTT.

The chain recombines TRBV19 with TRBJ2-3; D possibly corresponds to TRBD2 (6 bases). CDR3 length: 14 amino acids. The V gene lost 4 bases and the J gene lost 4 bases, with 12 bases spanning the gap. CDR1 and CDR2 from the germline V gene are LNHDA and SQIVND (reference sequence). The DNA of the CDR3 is TGTGCCAGTAGTACCCGAGGGACTTCAGATACGCAGTATTTT. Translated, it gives CASSTRGTSDTQYF.

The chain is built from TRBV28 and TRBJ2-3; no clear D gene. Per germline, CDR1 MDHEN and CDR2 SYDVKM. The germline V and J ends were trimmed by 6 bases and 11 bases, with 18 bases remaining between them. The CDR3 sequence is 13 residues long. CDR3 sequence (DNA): TGTGCCAGCAGCCCCCCAAAGGTTGGTGGGCAGTATTTT. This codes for CASSPPKVGGQYF.

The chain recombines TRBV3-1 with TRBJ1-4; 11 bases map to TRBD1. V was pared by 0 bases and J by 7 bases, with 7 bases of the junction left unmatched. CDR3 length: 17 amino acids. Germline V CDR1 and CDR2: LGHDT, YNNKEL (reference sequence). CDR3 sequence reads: CASSQEGPGTGGEKLFF. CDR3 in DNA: TGTGCCAGCAGCCAAGAAGGGCCCGGGACAGGGGGTGAAAAACTGTTTTTT.

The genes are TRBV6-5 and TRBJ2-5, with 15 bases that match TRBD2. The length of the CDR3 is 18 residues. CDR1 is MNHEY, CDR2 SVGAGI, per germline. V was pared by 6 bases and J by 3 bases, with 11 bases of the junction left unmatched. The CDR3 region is CASSNGLAGGPGEETQYF. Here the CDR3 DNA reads TGTGCCAGCAGCAATGGACTAGCGGGAGGGCCGGGGGAAGAGACCCAGTACTTC.

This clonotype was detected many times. The chain's CDR3 is CASSLGYDEKLFF. The CDR3 coding sequence is TGTGCCAGCAGCTTGGGTTATGATGAAAAACTGTTTTTT. The V call is TRBV5-8, the J call TRBJ1-4; no reliable D call. The CDR3 covers 13 residues. The ends were cut back, 0 bases at V and 6 bases at J, with 6 bases in the middle. Germline values: CDR1 SGHTS, CDR2 YDEGEE.

The CDR3 nucleotides are TGTGCCAGCAGTTTCCAGGACGGGTACGAGCAGTACTTC. This gives the protein CASSFQDGYEQYF. The chain is built from TRBV6-2 or TRBV6-3 and TRBJ2-7; D unclear. V lost 4 bases, J lost 4 bases, and 11 bases lay in between. The CDR3 consists of 13 residues. Germline values: CDR1 MNHEY, CDR2 SVGEGT.

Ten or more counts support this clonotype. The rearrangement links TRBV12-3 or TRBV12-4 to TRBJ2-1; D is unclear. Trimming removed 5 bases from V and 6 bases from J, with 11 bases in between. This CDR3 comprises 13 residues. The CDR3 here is CASSPPVLNEQFF. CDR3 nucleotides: TGTGCCAGCAGTCCCCCGGTGCTCAATGAGCAGTTCTTC.

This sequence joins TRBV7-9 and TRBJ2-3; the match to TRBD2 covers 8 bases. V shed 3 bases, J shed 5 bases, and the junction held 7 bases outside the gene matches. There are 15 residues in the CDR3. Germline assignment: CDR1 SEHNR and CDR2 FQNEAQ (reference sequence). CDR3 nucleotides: TGTGCCAGCAGCTTGGCGGCGGGAGGTGGAGATACGCAGTATTTT. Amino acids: CASSLAAGGGDTQYF.

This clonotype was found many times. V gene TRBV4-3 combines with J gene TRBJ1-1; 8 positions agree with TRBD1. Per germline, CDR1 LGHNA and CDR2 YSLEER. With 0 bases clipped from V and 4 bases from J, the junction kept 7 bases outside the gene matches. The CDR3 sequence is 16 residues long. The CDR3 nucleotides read TGCGCCAGCAGCCAAGACAGGGGGCTCGTCGGCACTGAAGCTTTCTTT. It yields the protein CASSQDRGLVGTEAFF.

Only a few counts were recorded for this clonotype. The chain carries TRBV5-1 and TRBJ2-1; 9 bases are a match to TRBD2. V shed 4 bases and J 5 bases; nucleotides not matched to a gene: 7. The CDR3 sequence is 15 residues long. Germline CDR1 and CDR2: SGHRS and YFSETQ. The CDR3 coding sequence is TGCGCCAGCAGCCCCGGGACTAGCAAACACAATGAGCAGTTCTTC. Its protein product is CASSPGTSKHNEQFF.

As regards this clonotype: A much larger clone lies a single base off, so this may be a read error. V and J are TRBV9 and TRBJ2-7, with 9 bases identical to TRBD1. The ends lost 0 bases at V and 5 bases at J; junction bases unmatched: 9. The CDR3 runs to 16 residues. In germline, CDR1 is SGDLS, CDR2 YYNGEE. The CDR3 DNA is TGTGCCAGCAGCGTAGGTAGGGGGACAGGGTTCCACGAGCAGTACTTC. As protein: CASSVGRGTGFHEQYF.

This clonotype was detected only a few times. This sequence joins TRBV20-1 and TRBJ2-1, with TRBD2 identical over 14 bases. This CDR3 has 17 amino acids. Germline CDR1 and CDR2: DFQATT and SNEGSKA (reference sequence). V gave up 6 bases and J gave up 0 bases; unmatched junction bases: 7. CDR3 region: CSAYEGTSGSSYNEQFF. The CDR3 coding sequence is TGCAGTGCATACGAGGGGACTAGCGGGAGCTCCTACAATGAGCAGTTCTTC.

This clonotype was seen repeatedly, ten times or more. CDR3 sequence: CSVPGTNQETQYF. As DNA, the CDR3 is TGCAGCGTCCCTGGGACTAACCAAGAGACCCAGTACTTC. The J gene is TRBJ2-5, the V gene TRBV29-1; the match to TRBD2 covers 7 bases. The CDR3 runs 13 residues. CDR1 is SQVTM, CDR2 ANQGSEA, per germline. Trimming removed 6 bases from V and 0 bases from J; junction bases left unmatched: 4.

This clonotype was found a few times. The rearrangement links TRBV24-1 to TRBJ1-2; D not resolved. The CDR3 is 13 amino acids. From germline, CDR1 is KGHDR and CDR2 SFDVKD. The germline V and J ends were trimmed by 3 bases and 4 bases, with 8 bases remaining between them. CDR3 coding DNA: TGTGCCACCAGTGATCGGGGTCCCTATGGCTACACCTTC. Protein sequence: CATSDRGPYGYTF.